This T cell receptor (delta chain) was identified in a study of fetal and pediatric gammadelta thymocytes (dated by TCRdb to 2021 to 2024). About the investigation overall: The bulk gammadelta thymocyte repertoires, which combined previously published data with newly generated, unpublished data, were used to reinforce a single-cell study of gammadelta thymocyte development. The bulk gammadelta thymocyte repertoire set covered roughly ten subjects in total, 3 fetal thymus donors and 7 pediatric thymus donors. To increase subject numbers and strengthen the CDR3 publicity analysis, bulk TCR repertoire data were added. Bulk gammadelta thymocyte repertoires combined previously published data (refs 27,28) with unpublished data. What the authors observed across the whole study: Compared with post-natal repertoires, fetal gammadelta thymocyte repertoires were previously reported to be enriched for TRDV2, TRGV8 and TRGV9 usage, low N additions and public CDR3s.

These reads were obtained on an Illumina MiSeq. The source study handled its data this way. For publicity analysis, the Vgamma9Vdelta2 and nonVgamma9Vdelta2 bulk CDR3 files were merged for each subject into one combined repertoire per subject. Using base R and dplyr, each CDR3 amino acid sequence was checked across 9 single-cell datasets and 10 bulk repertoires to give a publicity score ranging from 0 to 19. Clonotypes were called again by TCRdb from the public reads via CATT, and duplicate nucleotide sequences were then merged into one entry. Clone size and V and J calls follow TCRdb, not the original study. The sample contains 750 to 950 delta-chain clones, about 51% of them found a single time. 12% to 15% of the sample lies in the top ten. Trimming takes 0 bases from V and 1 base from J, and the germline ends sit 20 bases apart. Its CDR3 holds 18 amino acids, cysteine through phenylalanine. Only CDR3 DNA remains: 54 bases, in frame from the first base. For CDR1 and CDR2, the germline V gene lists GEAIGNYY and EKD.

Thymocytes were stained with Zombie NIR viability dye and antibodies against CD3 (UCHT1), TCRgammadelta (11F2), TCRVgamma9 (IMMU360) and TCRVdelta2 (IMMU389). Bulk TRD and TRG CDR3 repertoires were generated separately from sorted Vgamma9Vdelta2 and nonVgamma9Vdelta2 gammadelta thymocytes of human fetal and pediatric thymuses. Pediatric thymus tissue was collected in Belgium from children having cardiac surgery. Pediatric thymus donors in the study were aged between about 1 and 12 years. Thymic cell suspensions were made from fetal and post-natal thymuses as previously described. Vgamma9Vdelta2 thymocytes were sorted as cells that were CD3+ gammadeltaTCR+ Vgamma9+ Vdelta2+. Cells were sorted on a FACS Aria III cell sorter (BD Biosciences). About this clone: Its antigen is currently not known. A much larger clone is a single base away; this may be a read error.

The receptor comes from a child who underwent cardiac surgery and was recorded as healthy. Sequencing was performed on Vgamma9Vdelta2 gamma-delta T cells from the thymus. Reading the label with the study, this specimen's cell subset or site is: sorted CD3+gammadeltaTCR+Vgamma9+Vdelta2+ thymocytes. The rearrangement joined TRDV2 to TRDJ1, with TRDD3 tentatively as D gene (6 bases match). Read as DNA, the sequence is TGTGCCTGTGACACCCGGTTAGAGAGGGATATGGGCACCGATAAACTCATCTTT. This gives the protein CACDTRLERDMGTDKLIF.